The 5 T cell receptor beta chains below all came from one sample that was sequenced in a study of blood T cell repertoires in COVID-19. TCRdb's copy holds only in-frame clones and misses some; the assay was immunoSEQ multiplex PCR. The sample contains approximately 230,000 clones, around 86% of which appear only once. What was sequenced was PBMCs or T cells enriched from blood (not recorded which). These receptors originate from a man in his forties or fifties who had recovered from COVID-19.

Only a few counts were recorded for this clone. The V gene is TRBV12-3 or TRBV12-4, the J gene TRBJ2-3, with 7 bases identical to TRBD1. This CDR3 is built from 13 residues. V gave up 6 bases and J gave up 5 bases; unmatched junction bases: 5. DNA for the CDR3: TGTGCCAGCAGGGTGACAGGGAGAGATACGCAGTATTTT. Its translation is CASRVTGRDTQYF.

This clone showed up just a few times. This chain joins TRBV28 and TRBJ1-5; D may be TRBD1 (6 bases). CDR3 length equals 15 residues. Germline V gene sequence: CDR1 MDHEN, CDR2 SYDVKM. V shed 2 bases and J shed 3 bases, with 11 bases lying between them. This CDR3 reads CASSLVAGANQPQHF. CDR3 bases: TGTGCCAGCAGTTTAGTTGCGGGGGCCAATCAGCCCCAGCATTTT.

The V and J genes are TRBV2 and TRBJ1-2, with D unresolved. Germline V gene lookup returns CDR1 SNHLY and CDR2 FYNNEI. The V gene lost 5 bases and the J gene lost 2 bases, with 3 bases spanning the gap. The CDR3 covers 11 residues. The chain's CDR3 is CASSPNYGYTF. The CDR3, as DNA: TGTGCCAGCAGTCCGAACTATGGCTACACCTTC.

This clone was seen repeatedly, ten times or more. The chain recombines TRBV10-3 with TRBJ2-2; TRBD2 matches at 14 bases. The V segment lost 5 bases and the J segment 5 bases; nucleotides outside the gene matches: 10. The germline CDR1 and CDR2 sequences are ENHRY and SYGVKD. The CDR3 covers 18 residues. This CDR3 is CAISMTSGGEQGTGELFF. DNA of the CDR3: TGTGCCATCAGTATGACTAGCGGGGGGGAACAAGGTACCGGGGAGCTGTTTTTT.

V and J are TRBV2 and TRBJ2-7; TRBD1 agrees at 10 bases. In germline, CDR1 is SNHLY, CDR2 FYNNEI. The CDR3 length is 14 residues. V lost 4 bases, J lost 5 bases, and 5 bases stayed unmatched. The CDR3 DNA follows: TGTGCCAGCAGTGCGGGACAGGGGATCAACGAGCAGTACTTC. Its translation is CASSAGQGINEQYF.